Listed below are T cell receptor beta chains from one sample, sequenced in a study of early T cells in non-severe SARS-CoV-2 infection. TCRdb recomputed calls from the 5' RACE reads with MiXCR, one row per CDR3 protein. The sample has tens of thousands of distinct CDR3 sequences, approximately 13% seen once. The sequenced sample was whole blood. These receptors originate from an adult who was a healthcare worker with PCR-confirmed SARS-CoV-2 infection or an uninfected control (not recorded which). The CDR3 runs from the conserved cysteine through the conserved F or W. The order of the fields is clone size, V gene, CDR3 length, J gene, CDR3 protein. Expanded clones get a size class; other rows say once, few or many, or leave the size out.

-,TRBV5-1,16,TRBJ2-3,CASSITSGRTTDTQYF
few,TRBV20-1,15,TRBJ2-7,CSASPLDRGTYEQYF
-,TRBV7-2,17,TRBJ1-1,CASSLAGSARGNTEAFF
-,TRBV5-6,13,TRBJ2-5,CASSRDPGETQYF
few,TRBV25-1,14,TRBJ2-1,CASSETGLDNEQFF
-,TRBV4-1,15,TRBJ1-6,CASSPRRGMDSPLHF
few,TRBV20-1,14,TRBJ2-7,CSATESPSSYEQYF
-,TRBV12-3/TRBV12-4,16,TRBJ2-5,CASSPRVAGGGETQYF
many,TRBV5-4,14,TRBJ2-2,CASRLDRNTGELFF
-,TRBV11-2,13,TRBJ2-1,CASSLGNYNEQFF
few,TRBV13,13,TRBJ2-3,CASSLIRTDTQYF
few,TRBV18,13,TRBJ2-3,CASSPPGTDTQYF
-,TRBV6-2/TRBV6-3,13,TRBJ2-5,CASQLAGGPFQYF
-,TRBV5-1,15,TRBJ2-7,CASSFSPTVSYEQYF
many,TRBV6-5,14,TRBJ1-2,CASSRDSPNYGYTF
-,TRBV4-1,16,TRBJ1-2,CASSQDPLGQRYGYTF
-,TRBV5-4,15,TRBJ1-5,CASSALDRVGQPQHF
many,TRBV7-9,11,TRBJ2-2,CASSLEVGLFF
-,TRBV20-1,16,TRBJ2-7,CSATLLWGANSYEQYF
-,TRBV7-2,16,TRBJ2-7,CASSLGNRAGGPEQYF